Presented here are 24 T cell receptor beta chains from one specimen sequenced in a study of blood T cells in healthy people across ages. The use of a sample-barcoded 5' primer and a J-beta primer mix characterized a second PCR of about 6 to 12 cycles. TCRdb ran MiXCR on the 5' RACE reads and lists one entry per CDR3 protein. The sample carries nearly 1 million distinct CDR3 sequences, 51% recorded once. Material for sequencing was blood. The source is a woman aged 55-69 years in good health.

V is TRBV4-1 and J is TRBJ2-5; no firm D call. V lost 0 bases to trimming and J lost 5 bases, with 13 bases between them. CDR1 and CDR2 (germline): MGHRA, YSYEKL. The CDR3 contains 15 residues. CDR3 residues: CASSQDPVRRETQYF. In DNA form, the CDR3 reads TGCGCCAGCAGCCAAGATCCGGTCAGGCGGGAGACCCAGTACTTC.

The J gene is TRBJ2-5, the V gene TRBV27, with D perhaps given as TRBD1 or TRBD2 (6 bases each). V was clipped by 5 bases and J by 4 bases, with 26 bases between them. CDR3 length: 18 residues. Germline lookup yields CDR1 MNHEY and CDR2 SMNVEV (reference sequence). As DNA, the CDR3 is TGTGCCAGCAGTCAAACAGGGCGGGACGGGGCCAAGAGAGAGACCCAGTACTTC. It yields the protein CASSQTGRDGAKRETQYF.

The CDR3 nucleotides read TGTGCCACCACTGGACAGGGGGAGTCCTACGAGCAGTACTTC. Protein product: CATTGQGESYEQYF. J is TRBJ2-7 and V is TRBV28, with 10 bases lining up with TRBD1. This CDR3 comprises 14 residues. V trimming: 10 bases; J trimming: 1 base; junction bases outside the gene matches: 7. The germline CDR1 and CDR2 sequences are MDHEN and SYDVKM.

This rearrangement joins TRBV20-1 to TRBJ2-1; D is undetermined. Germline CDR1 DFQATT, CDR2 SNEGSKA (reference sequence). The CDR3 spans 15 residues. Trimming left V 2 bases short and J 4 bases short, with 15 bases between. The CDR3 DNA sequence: TGCAGTGCTAGAAATAATTTAGACTCTTACAATGAGCAGTTCTTC. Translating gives CSARNNLDSYNEQFF.

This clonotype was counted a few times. The CDR3 nucleotides are TGTGCCAGCAGCTCCCAGAAAGAGACCCAGTACTTC. Encoded protein: CASSSQKETQYF. The chain has TRBV5-5 and TRBJ2-5, with D unclear. V was trimmed by 3 bases and J by 3 bases, leaving 6 bases between them. Germline V lookup: CDR1 SGHKS, CDR2 YYEKEE (reference sequence). This CDR3 contains 12 residues.

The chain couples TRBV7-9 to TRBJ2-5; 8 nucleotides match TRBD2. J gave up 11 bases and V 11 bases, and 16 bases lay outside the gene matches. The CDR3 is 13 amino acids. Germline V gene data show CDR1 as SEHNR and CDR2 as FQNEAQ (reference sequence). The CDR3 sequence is CAAGRGRIDEQYF. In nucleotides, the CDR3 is TGTGCCGCCGGGCGCGGGAGGATCGATGAGCAGTACTTC.

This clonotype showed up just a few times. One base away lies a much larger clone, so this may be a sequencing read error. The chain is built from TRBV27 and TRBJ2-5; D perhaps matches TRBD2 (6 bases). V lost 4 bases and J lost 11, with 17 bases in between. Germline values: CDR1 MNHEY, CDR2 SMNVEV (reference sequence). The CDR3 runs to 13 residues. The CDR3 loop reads CASSSGLYNEQYF. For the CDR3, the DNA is TGTGCCAGCAGTTCGGGACTTTACAATGAGCAGTACTTC.

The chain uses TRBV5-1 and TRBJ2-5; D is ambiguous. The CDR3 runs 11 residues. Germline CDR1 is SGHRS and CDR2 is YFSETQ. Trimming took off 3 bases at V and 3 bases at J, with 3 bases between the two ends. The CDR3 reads CASSWEETQYF. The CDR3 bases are TGCGCCAGCAGCTGGGAAGAGACCCAGTACTTC.

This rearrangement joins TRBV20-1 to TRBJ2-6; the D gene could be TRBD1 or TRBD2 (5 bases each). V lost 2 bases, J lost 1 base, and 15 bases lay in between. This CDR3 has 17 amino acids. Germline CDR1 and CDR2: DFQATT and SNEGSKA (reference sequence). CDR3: CSARIGAFPSGANVLTF. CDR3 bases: TGCAGTGCTAGAATCGGGGCCTTCCCTTCTGGGGCCAACGTCCTGACTTTC.

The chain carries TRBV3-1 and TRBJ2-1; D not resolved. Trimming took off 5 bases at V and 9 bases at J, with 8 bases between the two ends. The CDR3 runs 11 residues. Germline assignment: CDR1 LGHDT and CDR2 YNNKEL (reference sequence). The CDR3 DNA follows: TGTGCCAGCAGCACCCTGGGTGAGCAGTTCTTC. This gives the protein CASSTLGEQFF.

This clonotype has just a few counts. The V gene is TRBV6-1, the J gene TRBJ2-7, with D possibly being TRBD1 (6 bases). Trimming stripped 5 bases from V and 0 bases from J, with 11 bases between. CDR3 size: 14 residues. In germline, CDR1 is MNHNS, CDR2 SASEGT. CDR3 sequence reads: CASSPHRDSYEQYF. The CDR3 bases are TGTGCCAGCAGTCCTCACAGGGACTCCTACGAGCAGTACTTC.

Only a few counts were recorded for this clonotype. CDR3 protein: CASSPLDPYEQFF. CDR3 coding DNA: TGTGCCAGCAGCCCTTTGGATCCCTATGAGCAGTTCTTC. The V gene is TRBV9, the J gene TRBJ2-1; D is uncertain. Trimming pared 4 bases from V and 8 bases from J, leaving 13 bases between. Germline CDR1 is SGDLS and CDR2 is YYNGEE. There are 13 residues in the CDR3. The entire variable domain, with the rest obtained from reference TRBV9 and TRBJ2-1, is as follows: DSGVTQTPKHLITATGQRVTLRCSPRSGDLSVYWYQQSLDQGLQFLIQYYNGEERAKGNILERFSAQQFPDLHSELNLSSLELGDSALYFCASSPLDPYEQFFGPGTRLTVL.

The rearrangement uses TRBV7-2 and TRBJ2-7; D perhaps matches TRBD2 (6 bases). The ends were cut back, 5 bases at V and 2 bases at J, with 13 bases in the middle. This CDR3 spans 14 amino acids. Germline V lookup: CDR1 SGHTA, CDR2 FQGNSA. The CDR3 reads CASSPRRETYEQYF. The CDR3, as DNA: TGTGCCAGCAGCCCAAGACGGGAGACCTACGAGCAGTACTTC.

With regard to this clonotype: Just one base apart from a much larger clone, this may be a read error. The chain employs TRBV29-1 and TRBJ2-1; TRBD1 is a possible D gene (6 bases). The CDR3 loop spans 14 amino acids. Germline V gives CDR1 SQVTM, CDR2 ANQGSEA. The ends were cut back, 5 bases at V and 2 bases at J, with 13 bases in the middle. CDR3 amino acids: CSVSGVGTYNEQFF. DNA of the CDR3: TGCAGCGTTTCAGGGGTAGGAACCTACAATGAGCAGTTCTTC.

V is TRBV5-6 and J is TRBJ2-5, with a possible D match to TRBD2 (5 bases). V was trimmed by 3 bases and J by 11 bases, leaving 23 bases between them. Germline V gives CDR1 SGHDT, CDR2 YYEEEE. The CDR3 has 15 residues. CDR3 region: CASSYGRRRAWEQYF. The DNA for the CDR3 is TGTGCCAGCAGCTACGGACGAAGACGGGCATGGGAGCAGTACTTC. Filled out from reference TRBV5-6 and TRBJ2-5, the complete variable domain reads DAGVTQSPTHLIKTRGQQVTLRCSPKSGHDTVSWYQQALGQGPQFIFQYYEEEERQRGNFPDRFSGHQFPNYSSELNVNALLLGDSALYLCASSYGRRRAWEQYFGPGTRLLVL.

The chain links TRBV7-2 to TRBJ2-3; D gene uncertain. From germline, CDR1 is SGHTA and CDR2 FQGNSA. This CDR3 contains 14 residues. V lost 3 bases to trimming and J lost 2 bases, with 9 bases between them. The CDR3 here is CASSFGYSTDTQYF. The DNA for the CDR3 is TGTGCCAGCAGCTTTGGCTACTCCACAGATACGCAGTATTTT.

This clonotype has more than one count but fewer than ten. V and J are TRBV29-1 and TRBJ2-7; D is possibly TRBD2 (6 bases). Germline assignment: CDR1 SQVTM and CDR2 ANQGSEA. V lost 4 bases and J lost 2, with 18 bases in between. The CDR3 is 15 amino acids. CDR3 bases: TGCAGCGTTGCGGGTTTAGGAGGGGAAGCCTACGAGCAGTACTTC. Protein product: CSVAGLGGEAYEQYF.

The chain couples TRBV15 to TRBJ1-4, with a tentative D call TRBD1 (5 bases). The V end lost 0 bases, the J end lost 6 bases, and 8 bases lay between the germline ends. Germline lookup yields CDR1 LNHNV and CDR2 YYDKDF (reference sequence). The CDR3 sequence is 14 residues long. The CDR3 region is CATSRDRGYEKLFF. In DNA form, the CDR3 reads TGTGCCACCAGCAGAGATAGGGGATATGAAAAACTGTTTTTT.

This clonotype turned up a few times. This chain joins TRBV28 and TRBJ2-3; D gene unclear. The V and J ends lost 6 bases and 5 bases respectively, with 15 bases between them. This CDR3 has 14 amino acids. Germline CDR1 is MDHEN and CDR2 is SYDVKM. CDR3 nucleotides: TGTGCCAGCAGACATCTACGATCTTTAGATACGCAGTATTTT. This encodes CASRHLRSLDTQYF.

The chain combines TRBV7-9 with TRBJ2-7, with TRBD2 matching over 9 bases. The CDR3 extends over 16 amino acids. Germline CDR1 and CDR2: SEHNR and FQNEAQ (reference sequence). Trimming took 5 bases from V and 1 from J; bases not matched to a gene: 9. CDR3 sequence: CASSPRLAEGSYEQYF. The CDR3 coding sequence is TGTGCCAGCAGCCCTCGACTAGCGGAGGGGTCCTACGAGCAGTACTTC. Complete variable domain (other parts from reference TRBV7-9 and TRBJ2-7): DTGVSQNPRHKITKRGQNVTFRCDPISEHNRLYWYRQTLGQGPEFLTYFQNEAQLEKSRLLSDRFSAERPKGSFSTLEIQRTEQGDSAMYLCASSPRLAEGSYEQYFGPGTRLTVT.

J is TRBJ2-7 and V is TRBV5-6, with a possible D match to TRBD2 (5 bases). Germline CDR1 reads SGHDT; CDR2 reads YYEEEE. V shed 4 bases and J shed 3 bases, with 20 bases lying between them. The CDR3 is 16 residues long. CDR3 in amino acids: CASSRIGEPKYYEQYF. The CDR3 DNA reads TGTGCCAGCAGCAGGATCGGGGAGCCAAAGTACTACGAGCAGTACTTC.

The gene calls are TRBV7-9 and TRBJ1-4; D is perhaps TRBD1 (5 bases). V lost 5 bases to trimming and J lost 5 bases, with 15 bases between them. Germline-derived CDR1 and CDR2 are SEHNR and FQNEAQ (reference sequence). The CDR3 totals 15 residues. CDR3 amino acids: CASSEDSWGNEKLFF. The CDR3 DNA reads TGTGCCAGCAGCGAAGACAGTTGGGGGAATGAAAAACTGTTTTTT. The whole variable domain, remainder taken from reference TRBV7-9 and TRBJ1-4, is DTGVSQNPRHKITKRGQNVTFRCDPISEHNRLYWYRQTLGQGPEFLTYFQNEAQLEKSRLLSDRFSAERPKGSFSTLEIQRTEQGDSAMYLCASSEDSWGNEKLFFGSGTQLSVL.

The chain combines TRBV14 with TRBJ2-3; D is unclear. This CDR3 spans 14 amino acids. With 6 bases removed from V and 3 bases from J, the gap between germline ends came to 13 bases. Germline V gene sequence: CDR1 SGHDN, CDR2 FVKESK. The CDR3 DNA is TGTGCCAGCAGAGGTCGGATTGGAACAGATACGCAGTATTTT. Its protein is CASRGRIGTDTQYF.

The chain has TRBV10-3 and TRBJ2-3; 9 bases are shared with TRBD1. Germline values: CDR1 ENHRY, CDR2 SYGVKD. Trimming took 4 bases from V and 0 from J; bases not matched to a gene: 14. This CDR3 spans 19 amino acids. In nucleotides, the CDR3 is TGTGCCATCAGTGTACAGGGGGCGCGGGCGGGAGTGAGCACAGATACGCAGTATTTT. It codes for CAISVQGARAGVSTDTQYF.